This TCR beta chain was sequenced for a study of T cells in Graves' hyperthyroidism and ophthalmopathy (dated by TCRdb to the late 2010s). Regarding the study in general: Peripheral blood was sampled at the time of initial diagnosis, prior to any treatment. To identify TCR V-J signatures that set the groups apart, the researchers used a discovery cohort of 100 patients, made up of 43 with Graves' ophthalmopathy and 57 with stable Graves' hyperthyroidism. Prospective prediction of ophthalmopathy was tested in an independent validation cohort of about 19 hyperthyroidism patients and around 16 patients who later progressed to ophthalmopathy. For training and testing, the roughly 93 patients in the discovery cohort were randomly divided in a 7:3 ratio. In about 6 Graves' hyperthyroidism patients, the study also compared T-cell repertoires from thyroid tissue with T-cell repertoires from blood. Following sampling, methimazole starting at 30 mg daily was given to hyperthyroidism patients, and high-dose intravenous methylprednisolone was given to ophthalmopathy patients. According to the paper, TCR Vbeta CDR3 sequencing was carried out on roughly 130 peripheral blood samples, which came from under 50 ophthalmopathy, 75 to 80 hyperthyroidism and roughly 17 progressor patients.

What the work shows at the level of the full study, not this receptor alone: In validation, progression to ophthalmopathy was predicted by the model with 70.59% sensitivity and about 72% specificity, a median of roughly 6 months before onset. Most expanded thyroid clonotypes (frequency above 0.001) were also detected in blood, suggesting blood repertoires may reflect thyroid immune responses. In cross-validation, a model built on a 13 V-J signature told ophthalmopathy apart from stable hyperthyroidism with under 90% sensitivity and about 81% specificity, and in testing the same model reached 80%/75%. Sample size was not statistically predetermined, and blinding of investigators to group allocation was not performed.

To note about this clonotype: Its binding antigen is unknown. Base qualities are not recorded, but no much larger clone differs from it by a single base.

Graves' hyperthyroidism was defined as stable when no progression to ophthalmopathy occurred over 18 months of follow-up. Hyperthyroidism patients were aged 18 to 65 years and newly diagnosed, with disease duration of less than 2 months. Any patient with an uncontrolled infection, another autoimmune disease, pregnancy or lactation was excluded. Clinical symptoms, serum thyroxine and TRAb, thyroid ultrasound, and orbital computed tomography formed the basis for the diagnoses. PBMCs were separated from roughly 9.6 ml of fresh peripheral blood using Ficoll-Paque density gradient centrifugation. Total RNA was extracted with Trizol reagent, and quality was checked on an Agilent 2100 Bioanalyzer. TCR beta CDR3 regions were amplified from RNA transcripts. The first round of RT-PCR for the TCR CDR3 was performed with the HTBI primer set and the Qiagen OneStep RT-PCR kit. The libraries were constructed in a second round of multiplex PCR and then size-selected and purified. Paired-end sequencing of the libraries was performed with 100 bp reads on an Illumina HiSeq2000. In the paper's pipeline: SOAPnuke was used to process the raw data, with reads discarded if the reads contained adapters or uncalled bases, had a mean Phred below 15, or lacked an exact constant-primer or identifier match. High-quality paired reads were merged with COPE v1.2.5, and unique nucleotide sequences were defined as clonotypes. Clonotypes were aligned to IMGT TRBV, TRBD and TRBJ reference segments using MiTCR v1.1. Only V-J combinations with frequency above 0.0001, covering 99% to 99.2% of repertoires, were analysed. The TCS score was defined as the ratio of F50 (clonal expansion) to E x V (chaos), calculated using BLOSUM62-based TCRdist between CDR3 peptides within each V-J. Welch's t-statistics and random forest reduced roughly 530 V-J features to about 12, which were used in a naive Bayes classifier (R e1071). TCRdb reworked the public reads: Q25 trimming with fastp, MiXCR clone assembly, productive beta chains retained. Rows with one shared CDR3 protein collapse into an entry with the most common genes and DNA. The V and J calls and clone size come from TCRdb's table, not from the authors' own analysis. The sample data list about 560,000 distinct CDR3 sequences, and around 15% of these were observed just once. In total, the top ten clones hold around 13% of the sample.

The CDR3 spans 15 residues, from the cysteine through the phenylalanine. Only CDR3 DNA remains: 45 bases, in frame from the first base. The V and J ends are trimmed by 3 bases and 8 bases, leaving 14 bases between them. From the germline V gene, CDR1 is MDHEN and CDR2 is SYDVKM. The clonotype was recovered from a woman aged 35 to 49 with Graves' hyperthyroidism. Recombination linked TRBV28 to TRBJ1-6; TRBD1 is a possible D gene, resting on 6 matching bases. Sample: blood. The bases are TGTGCCAGCAGTTTTCCCTCAGGGGCCCATTCACCCCTCCACTTT. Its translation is CASSFPSGAHSPLHF.